This T cell receptor (beta chain) was recorded in a study of OX40 agonist ivuxolimab in advanced cancers. Study at large: Enrolled patients in dose escalation had cancers that were hepatocellular carcinoma, melanoma, renal cell or head and neck cancer. General study results and limits: Expanded clones were, on average, more numerous among CD8+ T cells than CD4+.

With respect to this clone: The antigen is unknown.

Trimming pared 0 bases from V and 1 base from J, leaving 4 bases between. The CDR3 runs 13 residues. Germline CDR1 LNHNV, CDR2 YYDKDF (reference sequence). Profiling relied on immunoSEQ multiplex PCR, and the TCRdb table lists in-frame clones only, not all of them. The data contain 70,000 to 95,000 clones, 86% of them singletons. Collection of blood occurred at baseline, at cycle 4 day 1, and at cycle 7 day 1. The chain is built from TRBV15 and TRBJ2-7; D remains unclear. The origin of this receptor is an adult with an advanced solid tumor such as melanoma, head and neck, liver or kidney cancer. The specimen comprised CD4+ or CD8+ T cells sorted from blood, sampled in a trial of the OX40 agonist ivuxolimab. CDR3 amino acids: CATSRDRSYEQYF. DNA for the CDR3: TGTGCCACCAGCAGAGATCGATCCTACGAGCAGTACTTC.